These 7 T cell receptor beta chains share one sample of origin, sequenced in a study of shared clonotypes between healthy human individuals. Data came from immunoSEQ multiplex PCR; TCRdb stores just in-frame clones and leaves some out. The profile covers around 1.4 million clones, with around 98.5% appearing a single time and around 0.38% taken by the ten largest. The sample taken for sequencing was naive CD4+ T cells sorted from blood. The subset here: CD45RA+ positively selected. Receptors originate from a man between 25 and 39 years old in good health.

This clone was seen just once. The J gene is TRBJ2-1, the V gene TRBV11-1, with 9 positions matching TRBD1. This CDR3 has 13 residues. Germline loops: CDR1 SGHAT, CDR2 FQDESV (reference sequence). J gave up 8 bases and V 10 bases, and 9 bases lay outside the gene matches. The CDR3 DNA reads TGTGCCATCGGGGACAGGGTCGGGGATGAGCAGTTCTTC. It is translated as CAIGDRVGDEQFF.

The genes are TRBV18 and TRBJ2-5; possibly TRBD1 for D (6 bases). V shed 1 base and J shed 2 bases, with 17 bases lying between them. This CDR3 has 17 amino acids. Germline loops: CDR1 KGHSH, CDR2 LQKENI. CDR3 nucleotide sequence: TGTGCCAGCTCACCACGGGGGCCTGTGGGGTCTCAAGAGACCCAGTACTTC. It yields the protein CASSPRGPVGSQETQYF.

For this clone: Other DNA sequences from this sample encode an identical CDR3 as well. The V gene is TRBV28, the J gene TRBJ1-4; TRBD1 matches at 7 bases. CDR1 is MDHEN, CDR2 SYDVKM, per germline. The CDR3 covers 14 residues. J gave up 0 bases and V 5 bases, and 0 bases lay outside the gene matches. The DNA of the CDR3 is TGTGCCAGCAGTACAGGGGCAACTAATGAAAAACTGTTTTTT. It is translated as CASSTGATNEKLFF. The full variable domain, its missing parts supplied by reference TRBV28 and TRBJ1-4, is DVKVTQSSRYLVKRTGEKVFLECVQDMDHENMFWYRQDPGLGLRLIYFSYDVKMKEKGDIPEGYSVSREKKERFSLILESASTNQTSMYLCASSTGATNEKLFFGSGTQLSVL.

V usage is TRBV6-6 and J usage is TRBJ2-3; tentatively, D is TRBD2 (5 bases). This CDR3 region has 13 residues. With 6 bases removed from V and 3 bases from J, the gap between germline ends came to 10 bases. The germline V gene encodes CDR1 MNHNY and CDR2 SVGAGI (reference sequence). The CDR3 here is CASSSWETDTQYF. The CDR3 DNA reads TGTGCCAGCAGCTCCTGGGAGACAGATACGCAGTATTTT.

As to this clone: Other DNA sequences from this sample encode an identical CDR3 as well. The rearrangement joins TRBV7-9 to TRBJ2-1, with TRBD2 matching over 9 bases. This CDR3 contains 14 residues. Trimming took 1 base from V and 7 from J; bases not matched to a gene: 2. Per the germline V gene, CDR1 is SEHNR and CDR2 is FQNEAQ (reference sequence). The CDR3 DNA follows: TGTGCCAGCAGCTTAGGACTAGCGGTTAATGAGCAGTTCTTC. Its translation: CASSLGLAVNEQFF.

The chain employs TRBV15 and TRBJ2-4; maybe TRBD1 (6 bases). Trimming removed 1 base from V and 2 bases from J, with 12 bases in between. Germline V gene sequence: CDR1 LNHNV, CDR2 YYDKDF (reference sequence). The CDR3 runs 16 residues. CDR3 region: CATSRVLTGTKNIQYF. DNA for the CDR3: TGTGCCACCAGCAGAGTGCTTACAGGGACCAAAAACATTCAGTACTTC.

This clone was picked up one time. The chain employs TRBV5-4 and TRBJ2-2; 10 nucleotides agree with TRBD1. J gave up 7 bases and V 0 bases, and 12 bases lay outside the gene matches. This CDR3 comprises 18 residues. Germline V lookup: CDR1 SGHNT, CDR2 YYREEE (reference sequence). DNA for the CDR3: TGTGCCAGCAGCTTGGAAGGTCTTAGACAGGGGGCAGGCGGGGAGCTGTTTTTT. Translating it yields CASSLEGLRQGAGGELFF.